This TCR beta chain appears in the sequencing data of a study of OX40 agonist ivuxolimab in advanced cancers. As for the study in general: As their treatment, patients were administered ivuxolimab, an agonistic anti-OX40 (CD134) antibody. Those treated in dose escalation had hepatocellular carcinoma, melanoma, renal cell cancer or head and neck cancer. Earlier anti-PD-1, anti-PD-L1 or anti-CTLA-4 therapy was permitted; under 50% had received some.

This CDR3 has 13 residues. The germline gives CDR1 MRHNA, CDR2 SNTAGT. V was pared by 10 bases and J by 9 bases, with 11 bases of the junction left unmatched. Prior autoimmune disease or systemic immunosuppression barred patients. The data were produced by immunoSEQ multiplex PCR, yet TCRdb's version contains in-frame clones alone and is incomplete. Of some 6,100 clones listed, roughly 63% are singletons. V gene TRBV6-4 combines with J gene TRBJ2-1, with 8 bases matching TRBD2. The source of this sequence is an adult with an advanced solid tumor such as melanoma, head and neck, liver or kidney cancer. The starting material was CD4+ or CD8+ T cells sorted from blood, obtained in a trial of the OX40 agonist ivuxolimab. Here the CDR3 reads CATSSGYRSEQFF. CDR3 nucleotide sequence: TGTGCCACCTCTAGCGGGTATAGAAGTGAGCAGTTCTTC.